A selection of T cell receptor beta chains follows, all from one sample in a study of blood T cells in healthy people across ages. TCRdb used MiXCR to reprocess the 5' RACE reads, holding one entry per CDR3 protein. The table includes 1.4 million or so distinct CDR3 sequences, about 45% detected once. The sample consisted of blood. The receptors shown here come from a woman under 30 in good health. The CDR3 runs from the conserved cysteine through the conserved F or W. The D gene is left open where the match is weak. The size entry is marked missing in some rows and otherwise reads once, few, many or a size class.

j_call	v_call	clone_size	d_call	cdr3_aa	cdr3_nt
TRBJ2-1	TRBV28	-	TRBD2	CASSPPGLAALNEQFF	TGTGCCAGCAGTCCTCCGGGACTAGCGGCCCTCAATGAGCAGTTCTTC
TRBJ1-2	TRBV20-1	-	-	CSARISRDKGYTF	TGCAGTGCTAGGATATCCCGGGACAAAGGCTACACCTTC
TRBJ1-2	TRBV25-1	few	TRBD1	CASRRRGTGLGYTF	TGTGCCAGCAGGCGCAGGGGGACAGGGCTCGGCTACACCTTC
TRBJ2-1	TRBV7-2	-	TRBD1	CASSLVGTGNHEQFF	TGTGCCAGCAGCTTAGTGGGGACAGGGAATCATGAGCAGTTCTTC
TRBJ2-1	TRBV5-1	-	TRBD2	CASSSKRGTYNEQFF	TGCGCCAGCAGTTCCAAGCGGGGGACCTACAATGAGCAGTTCTTC
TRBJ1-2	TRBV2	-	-	CASSEGLGPLYHGYTF	TGTGCCAGCAGTGAAGGGCTTGGGCCACTATATCATGGCTACACCTTC
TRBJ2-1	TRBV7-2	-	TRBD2	CASRIVSGGYYNEQFF	TGTGCCAGCAGGATAGTTAGCGGGGGTTATTACAATGAGCAGTTCTTC
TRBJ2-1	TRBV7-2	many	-	CASSLAGAYYNEQFF	TGTGCCAGCAGCTTAGCGGGGGCTTACTACAATGAGCAGTTCTTC
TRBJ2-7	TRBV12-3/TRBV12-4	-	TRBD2	CASSSIAGGGEQYF	TGTGCCAGCAGTTCCATAGCGGGGGGCGGGGAGCAGTACTTC
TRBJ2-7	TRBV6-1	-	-	CASTRSRVYEQYF	TGTGCCAGCACCAGGAGCCGGGTCTACGAGCAGTACTTC
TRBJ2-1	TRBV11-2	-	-	CASIIRGSSSYNEQFF	TGTGCCAGCATCATCCGGGGGTCGAGCTCCTACAATGAGCAGTTCTTC
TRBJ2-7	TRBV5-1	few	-	CASRRPRDDYEQYF	TGCGCCAGCAGGCGCCCCCGGGACGACTACGAGCAGTACTTC
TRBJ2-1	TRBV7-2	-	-	CASSLFQGQETQFF	TGTGCCAGCAGCTTATTTCAGGGACAAGAGACCCAGTTCTTC
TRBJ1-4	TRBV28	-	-	CASRSRGETTNEKLFF	TGTGCCAGCAGAAGCCGGGGGGAAACAACTAATGAAAAACTGTTTTTT
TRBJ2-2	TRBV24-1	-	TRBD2	CATSDRPGLGGTGELFF	TGTGCCACCAGTGATCGTCCGGGACTAGGGGGAACCGGGGAGCTGTTTTTT
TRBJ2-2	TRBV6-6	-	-	CASSYGGSTGELFF	TGTGCCAGCAGTTATGGAGGGAGCACCGGGGAGCTGTTTTTT
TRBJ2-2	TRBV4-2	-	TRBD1	CASSQVGQGARNGELFF	TGTGCCAGCAGCCAAGTAGGACAGGGGGCGAGGAACGGGGAGCTGTTTTTT
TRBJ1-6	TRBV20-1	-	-	CSARVPGPGHSPLHF	TGCAGTGCTAGAGTGCCGGGGCCGGGGCATTCACCCCTCCACTTT
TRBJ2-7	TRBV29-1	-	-	CSVEDQSYEQYF	TGCAGCGTTGAAGATCAGTCCTACGAGCAGTACTTC
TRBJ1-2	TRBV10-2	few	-	CASSDGSAYGYTF	TGCGCCAGCAGTGATGGCAGCGCCTATGGCTACACCTTC
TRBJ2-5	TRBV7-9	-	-	CASSSRQNQETQYF	TGTGCCAGCAGCTCGAGACAGAATCAAGAGACCCAGTACTTC
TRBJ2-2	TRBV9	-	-	CASSVLGGELFF	TGTGCCAGCAGCGTTCTAGGCGGGGAGCTGTTTTTT